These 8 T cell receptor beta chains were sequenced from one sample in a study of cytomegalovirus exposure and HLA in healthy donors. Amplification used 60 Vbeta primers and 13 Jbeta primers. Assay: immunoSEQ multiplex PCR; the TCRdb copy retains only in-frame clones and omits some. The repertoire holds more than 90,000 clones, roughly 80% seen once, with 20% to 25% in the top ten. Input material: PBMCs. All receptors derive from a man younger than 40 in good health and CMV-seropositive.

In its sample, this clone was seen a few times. In DNA form, the CDR3 reads TGCGCCAGCAGTGACTGGACTTTGGGAAGTGGAAACACCATATATTTT. This sequence encodes CASSDWTLGSGNTIYF. V gene TRBV10-1 combines with J gene TRBJ1-3; the D is unclear. Trimming stripped 3 bases from V and 3 bases from J, with 15 bases between. The CDR3 length is 16 residues. The germline gives CDR1 WNHNN, CDR2 SYGVQD (reference sequence).

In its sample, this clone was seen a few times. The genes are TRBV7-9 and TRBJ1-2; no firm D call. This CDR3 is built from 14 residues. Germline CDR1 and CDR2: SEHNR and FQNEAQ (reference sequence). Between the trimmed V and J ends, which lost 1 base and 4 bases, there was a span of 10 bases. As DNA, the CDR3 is TGTGCCAGCAGCTTAGGTGGAGGCAGCTATGGCTACACCTTC. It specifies CASSLGGGSYGYTF.

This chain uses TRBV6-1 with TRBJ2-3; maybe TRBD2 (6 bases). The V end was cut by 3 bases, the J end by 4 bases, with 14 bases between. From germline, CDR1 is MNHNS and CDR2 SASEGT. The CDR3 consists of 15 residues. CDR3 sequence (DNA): TGTGCCAGCAGTGATTGGGTCAGGGAGGCAGATACGCAGTATTTT. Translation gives CASSDWVREADTQYF.

The CDR3 spells CASKLRDRENSPLHF. CDR3 nucleotide sequence: TGCGCCAGCAAGCTCCGGGACAGGGAAAATTCACCCCTCCACTTT. The chain combines TRBV5-1 with TRBJ1-6, with TRBD1 matching over 9 bases. The CDR3 sequence is 15 residues long. V lost 6 bases to trimming and J lost 7 bases; unmatched junction nucleotides: 8. Germline V CDR1 and CDR2: SGHRS, YFSETQ.

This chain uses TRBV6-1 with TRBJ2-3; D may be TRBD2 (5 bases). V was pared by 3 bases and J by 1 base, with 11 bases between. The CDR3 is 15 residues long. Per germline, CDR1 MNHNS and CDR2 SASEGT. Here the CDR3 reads CASSDNVGGTDTQYF. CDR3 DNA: TGTGCCAGCAGTGATAATGTCGGGGGCACAGATACGCAGTATTTT.

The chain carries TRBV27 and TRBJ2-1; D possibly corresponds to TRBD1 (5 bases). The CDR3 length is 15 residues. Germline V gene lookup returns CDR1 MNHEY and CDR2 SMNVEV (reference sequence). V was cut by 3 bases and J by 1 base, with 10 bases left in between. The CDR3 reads CASSLGLESYNEQFF. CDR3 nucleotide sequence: TGTGCCAGCAGTTTGGGGCTAGAGTCCTACAATGAGCAGTTCTTC.

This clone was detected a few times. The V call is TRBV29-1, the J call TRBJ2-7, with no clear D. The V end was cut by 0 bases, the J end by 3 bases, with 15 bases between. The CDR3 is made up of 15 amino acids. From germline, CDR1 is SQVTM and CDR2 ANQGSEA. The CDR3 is CSVEEPHSMNYEQYF. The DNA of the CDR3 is TGCAGCGTTGAAGAACCCCACAGTATGAACTACGAGCAGTACTTC.

CDR3 protein: CASRLAGGNTGELFF. CDR3 bases: TGTGCCAGCAGATTAGCGGGGGGGAACACCGGGGAGCTGTTTTTT. This chain uses TRBV7-3 with TRBJ2-2, with 10 bases that match TRBD2. J lost 1 base, V lost 6 bases, and 2 bases had no gene match. The CDR3 extends over 15 amino acids. In germline, CDR1 is SGHTA, CDR2 FQGTGA.